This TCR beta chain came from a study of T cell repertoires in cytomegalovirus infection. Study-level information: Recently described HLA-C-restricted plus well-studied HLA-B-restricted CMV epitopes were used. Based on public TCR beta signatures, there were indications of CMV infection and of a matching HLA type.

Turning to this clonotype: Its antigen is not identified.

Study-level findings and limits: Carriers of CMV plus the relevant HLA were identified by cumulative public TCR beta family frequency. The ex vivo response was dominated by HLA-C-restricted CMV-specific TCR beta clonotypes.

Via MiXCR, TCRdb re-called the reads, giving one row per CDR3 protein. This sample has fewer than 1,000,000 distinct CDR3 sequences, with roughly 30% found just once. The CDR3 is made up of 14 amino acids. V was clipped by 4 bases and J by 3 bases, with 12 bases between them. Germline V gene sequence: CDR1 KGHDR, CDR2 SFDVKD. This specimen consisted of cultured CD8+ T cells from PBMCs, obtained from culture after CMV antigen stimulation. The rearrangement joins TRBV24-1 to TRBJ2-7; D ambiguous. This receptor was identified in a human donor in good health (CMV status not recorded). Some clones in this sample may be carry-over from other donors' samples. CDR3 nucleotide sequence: TGTGCCACCAGTGACCCCCGGAACGGCTACGAGCAGTACTTC. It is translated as CATSDPRNGYEQYF.